Below, 10 T cell receptor beta chains from the same sample are listed, as sequenced in a study of blood T cells in healthy people across ages. Together with a sample-barcoded 5' primer, a J-beta primer mix was included in a second PCR lasting about 7 to 11 cycles. TCRdb independently ran MiXCR on the 5' RACE reads; one entry per CDR3 protein. The top ten clones hold around 11% of a sample with roughly 1.6 million distinct CDR3 sequences, roughly 30% of them seen once. Sequenced input: blood. The origin of the receptors is a young woman in good health.

The table lists this clonotype with many counts. CDR3 amino acids: CASSLGTGGFYEQYF. DNA for the CDR3: TGCGCCAGCAGCTTAGGGACAGGGGGCTTCTACGAGCAGTACTTC. The chain has TRBV4-1 and TRBJ2-7, with TRBD1 matching 12 bases. Trimming removed 5 bases from V and 3 bases from J; junction bases left unmatched: 5. The CDR3 length is 15 residues. Germline loops: CDR1 MGHRA, CDR2 YSYEKL.

This clonotype was observed a few times. CDR3: CASSSTSWRGGANVLTF. The CDR3 DNA reads TGTGCCAGCAGCTCCACTTCCTGGCGAGGTGGGGCCAACGTCCTGACTTTC. The chain recombines TRBV7-9 with TRBJ2-6; no reliable D call. Trimming stripped 4 bases from V and 3 bases from J, with 16 bases between. Germline V gives CDR1 SEHNR, CDR2 FQNEAQ (reference sequence). The CDR3 is 17 residues long.

This rearrangement joins TRBV28 to TRBJ2-7, with D perhaps TRBD2 (6 bases). CDR3 size: 14 residues. Per the germline V gene, CDR1 is MDHEN and CDR2 is SYDVKM. The V end was cut by 7 bases, the J end by 4 bases, with 17 bases between. CDR3: CASKTGTSVYEQYF. The DNA for the CDR3 is TGTGCCAGCAAAACCGGGACTTCGGTTTACGAGCAGTACTTC. The full variable domain, its missing parts supplied by reference TRBV28 and TRBJ2-7, is DVKVTQSSRYLVKRTGEKVFLECVQDMDHENMFWYRQDPGLGLRLIYFSYDVKMKEKGDIPEGYSVSREKKERFSLILESASTNQTSMYLCASKTGTSVYEQYFGPGTRLTVT.

Only a few counts were recorded for this clonotype. V is TRBV20-1 and J is TRBJ2-5; D ambiguous. The CDR3 runs 13 residues. The V gene lost 6 bases and the J gene lost 7 bases, with 18 bases spanning the gap. Germline CDR1 and CDR2: DFQATT and SNEGSKA (reference sequence). CDR3 in amino acids: CSAGLSSPTTQYF. DNA of the CDR3: TGCAGTGCCGGCCTCTCCTCCCCGACGACCCAGTACTTC.

Many counts were recorded for this clonotype. The gene calls are TRBV6-5 and TRBJ2-1; D is uncertain. Trimming cost V 7 bases and J 5 bases, with 6 bases left between them. Germline CDR1 reads MNHEY; CDR2 reads SVGAGI. This CDR3 spans 11 amino acids. CDR3 coding DNA: TGTGCCAGCATGATCGACAATGAGCAGTTCTTC. It yields the protein CASMIDNEQFF.

This chain uses TRBV28 with TRBJ1-2; no clear D gene. The CDR3 loop spans 14 amino acids. CDR1 and CDR2 from the germline V gene are MDHEN and SYDVKM. Trimming cost V 2 bases and J 6 bases, with 13 bases left between them. The CDR3 bases are TGTGCCAGCAGTTTACGCGAGGTACATCATGGCTACACCTTC. It translates to CASSLREVHHGYTF.

The rearrangement links TRBV21-1 to TRBJ2-7; no check of the table's D call, TRBD2, against the DNA was made. TRBV21-1 is tagged as a pseudogene. This CDR3 is 20 amino acids long. The CDR3 loop is CASSKATTSGTHSIGYEQYF. CDR3 DNA: TGTGCCAGCAGTAAAGCAACGACTAGCGGGACCCACTCAATCGGTTACGAGCAGTACTTC.

This clonotype has more than one count but fewer than ten. The chain has TRBV2 and TRBJ2-5; D ambiguous. The CDR3 covers 10 residues. Germline loops: CDR1 SNHLY, CDR2 FYNNEI. V was pared by 4 bases and J by 10 bases, with 7 bases between. The DNA for the CDR3 is TGTGCCAGCAGTGTTCAGCTCCAGTACTTC. This gives the protein CASSVQLQYF.

CDR3 nucleotides: TGTGCCAGCAGCTCCCCAAGGGCAAACTCAGGGAAAGCTTTCTTT. This codes for CASSSPRANSGKAFF. V and J are TRBV11-2 and TRBJ1-1; D may be TRBD1 (5 bases). Germline CDR1 is SGHAT and CDR2 is FQNNGV. Trimming removed 4 bases from V and 9 bases from J, with 21 bases in between. The CDR3 spans 15 residues.

The chain joins TRBV20-1 to TRBJ2-5; 8 nucleotides align to TRBD1. With V trimmed by 2 bases and J by 5 bases, 7 bases remained unmatched. The CDR3 sequence is 14 residues long. CDR1 is DFQATT and CDR2 is SNEGSKA in the germline V gene (reference sequence). CDR3 sequence: CSARPDRGGETQYF. DNA for the CDR3: TGCAGTGCTAGACCCGACAGGGGCGGCGAGACCCAGTACTTC.